This TCR beta chain stems from a study of cytomegalovirus exposure and HLA in healthy donors. Broader study findings: A later analysis found common viral pathogens apparently linked to several of the most significant clusters.

Trimming left V 5 bases short and J 3 bases short, with 10 bases between. CDR1 is LNHDA, CDR2 SQIVND, per germline (reference sequence). This CDR3 spans 13 amino acids. With respect to this clone: Its antigen is unidentified. In the same sample, other DNA sequences code for this CDR3.

The PCR was carried out with 60 Vbeta primers and 13 Jbeta primers. Here immunoSEQ multiplex PCR was the method, and the copy in TCRdb shows in-frame clones only, minus some. The sample data list roughly 65,000 clones. The source material was PBMCs. The rearrangement uses TRBV19 and TRBJ1-1; no clear D gene. The sequence derives from a boy under 18 in good health and CMV-seronegative. CDR3 loop: CASSWRGDTEAFF. CDR3 coding DNA: TGTGCCAGTAGTTGGCGGGGAGACACTGAAGCTTTCTTT. The variable domain in full, with the rest retrieved from reference TRBV19 and TRBJ1-1, is DGGITQSPKYLFRKEGQNVTLSCEQNLNHDAMYWYRQDPGQGLRLIYYSQIVNDFQKGDIAEGYSVSREKKESFPLTVTSAQKNPTAFYLCASSWRGDTEAFFGQGTRLTVV.